This TCR beta chain stems from a study of blood T cell repertoires in COVID-19. The CDR3 runs to 13 residues. The germline V gene has CDR1 MNHEY and CDR2 SVGAGI. Trimming at V came to 6 bases and at J to 5 bases, leaving 3 bases not matched to a gene. TCRdb's copy holds only in-frame clones and misses some; the assay was immunoSEQ multiplex PCR. This sample has about 75,000 clones; roughly 87% occur once, and the top ten carry 5% to 8%. This chain joins TRBV6-5 and TRBJ2-1; TRBD1 agrees at 8 bases. The sample taken for sequencing was peripheral blood. This TCR was recovered from a woman between 50 and 59 years old with acute or convalescent COVID-19. The CDR3 region is CASRATGDNEQFF. The CDR3 nucleotides read TGTGCCAGCAGGGCGACAGGGGACAATGAGCAGTTCTTC.